The 3 T cell receptor beta chains below were found in one sample sequenced in a study of OX40 agonist ivuxolimab in advanced cancers. Method: immunoSEQ multiplex PCR; TCRdb's copy keeps in-frame clones and lacks some. The sample lists 65,000 to 70,000 clones; 87% were seen once. Specimen: CD4+ or CD8+ T cells sorted from blood, collected in a trial of the OX40 agonist ivuxolimab. The receptors derive from an adult with an advanced solid tumor such as melanoma, head and neck, liver or kidney cancer.

The chain has TRBV5-1 and TRBJ2-7, with 10 nucleotides matching TRBD1. In germline, CDR1 is SGHRS, CDR2 YFSETQ. The CDR3 is 14 amino acids. The ends lost 4 bases at V and 3 bases at J; junction bases unmatched: 4. CDR3 DNA sequence: TGCGCCAGCAGCGGGGGGACAGGGGTCTACGAGCAGTACTTC. Protein sequence: CASSGGTGVYEQYF.

This sequence joins TRBV6-6 and TRBJ2-1; weak D call: TRBD1 (6 bases). V shed 2 bases and J shed 2 bases, with 10 bases lying between them. CDR1 and CDR2 from the germline V gene are MNHNY and SVGAGI (reference sequence). The length of the CDR3 is 15 residues. The CDR3 spells CASSYKGEPYNEQFF. Written as DNA, the CDR3 is TGTGCCAGCAGTTACAAGGGGGAGCCCTACAATGAGCAGTTCTTC.

The gene calls are TRBV29-1 and TRBJ1-2; D is unresolved. The CDR3 is 11 residues long. Trimming left V 5 bases short and J 6 bases short, with 10 bases between. Germline V gene data show CDR1 as SQVTM and CDR2 as ANQGSEA. This CDR3 is CSVSGGDGYTF. CDR3 nucleotide sequence: TGCAGCGTTTCAGGCGGGGATGGCTACACCTTC.